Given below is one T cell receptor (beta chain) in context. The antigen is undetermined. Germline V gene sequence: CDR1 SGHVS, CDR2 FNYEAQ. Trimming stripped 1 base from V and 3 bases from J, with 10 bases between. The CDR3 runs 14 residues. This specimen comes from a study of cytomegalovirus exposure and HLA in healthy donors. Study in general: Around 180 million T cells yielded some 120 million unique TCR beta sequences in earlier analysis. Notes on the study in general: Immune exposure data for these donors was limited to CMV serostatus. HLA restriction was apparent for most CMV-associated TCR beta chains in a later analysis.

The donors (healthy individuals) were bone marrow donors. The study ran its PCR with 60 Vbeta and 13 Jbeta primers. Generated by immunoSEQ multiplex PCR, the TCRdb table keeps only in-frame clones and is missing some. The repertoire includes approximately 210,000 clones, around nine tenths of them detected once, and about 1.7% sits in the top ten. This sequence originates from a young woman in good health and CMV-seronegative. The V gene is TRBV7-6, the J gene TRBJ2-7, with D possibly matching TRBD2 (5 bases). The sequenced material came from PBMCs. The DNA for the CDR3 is TGTGCCAGCAGCTTAGAGGGAGAGCGCTACGAGCAGTACTTC. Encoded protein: CASSLEGERYEQYF.